This T cell receptor (beta chain) comes out of a study of shared clonotypes between healthy human individuals. Study details: Each donor's CD4 naive and CD4 memory cells filled three plates apiece, CD8 naive two, and CD8 memory one.

The donor population consisted of healthy HIV-negative adults with no recent acute infections or vaccinations. DNA at 200 ng, 30,000 or so T cell genomes, went into sorted-subset replicate PCRs. The method was immunoSEQ multiplex PCR; TCRdb's version includes in-frame clones alone and lacks a portion of them. The sample has 2 million to 2.5 million clones; approximately 93% are singletons. Germline CDR1 and CDR2: GTSNPN and SVGIG (reference sequence). This CDR3 has 15 residues. The ends lost 1 base at V and 2 bases at J; junction bases unmatched: 4. This receptor was taken from a man aged 18 to 30 in good health. Some clones in this sample may be carry-over from other donors' samples. The source material was naive CD4+ T cells from PBMCs. Subset indicated: CD45RA+ positively selected. The chain joins TRBV30 to TRBJ2-3; TRBD1 agrees at 9 bases. CDR3 nucleotides: TGTGCCTGGAGTGAAGGACAGGGGTTCACAGATACGCAGTATTTT. It yields the protein CAWSEGQGFTDTQYF.